The 21 T cell receptor beta chains reported below all come from one sample, sequenced in a study of cytomegalovirus exposure and HLA in healthy donors. 60 Vbeta and 13 Jbeta primers were used in PCR. Generated by immunoSEQ multiplex PCR, the TCRdb table keeps only in-frame clones and is missing some. The sample lists 150,000 or so clones, roughly 80% seen once, with about 13% in the top ten. The sequenced material came from PBMCs. The receptors derive from a young man in good health and CMV-seropositive.

The V gene is TRBV5-1, the J gene TRBJ2-7; D might be TRBD1 (6 bases). The CDR3 is made up of 15 amino acids. The ends were cut back, 3 bases at V and 2 bases at J, with 15 bases in the middle. Germline lookup yields CDR1 SGHRS and CDR2 YFSETQ. CDR3 protein: CASSWQGTPTYEQYF. The DNA of the CDR3 is TGCGCCAGCAGCTGGCAGGGGACCCCGACCTACGAGCAGTACTTC.

A single count supports this clone. The chain couples TRBV10-3 to TRBJ2-1; D not certain. The CDR3 has 11 amino acids. Trimming pared 7 bases from V and 4 bases from J, leaving 5 bases between. The germline V gene encodes CDR1 ENHRY and CDR2 SYGVKD. The CDR3 bases are TGTGCCATCATGTCATACAATGAGCAGTTCTTC. It codes for CAIMSYNEQFF.

The rearrangement joins TRBV27 to TRBJ1-1, with D possibly being TRBD1 (5 bases). Germline assignment: CDR1 MNHEY and CDR2 SMNVEV (reference sequence). This CDR3 comprises 15 residues. V lost 5 bases to trimming and J lost 1 base, with 14 bases between them. CDR3 sequence: CASSDLGASNTEAFF. The CDR3 DNA reads TGTGCCAGCAGTGACCTTGGGGCATCGAACACTGAAGCTTTCTTT.

The V gene is TRBV28, the J gene TRBJ2-1, with 13 bases aligning to TRBD2. This CDR3 is 16 amino acids long. With 5 bases clipped from V and 9 bases from J, the junction kept 10 bases outside the gene matches. The germline V gene encodes CDR1 MDHEN and CDR2 SYDVKM. CDR3: CASSPWTSGSNSEQFF. CDR3 DNA sequence: TGTGCCAGCAGTCCGTGGACTAGCGGGAGTAATAGTGAGCAGTTCTTC.

The V and J genes are TRBV21-1 and TRBJ1-5; the table assigns TRBD1, which was not confirmed against the DNA. TRBV21-1 is given as a pseudogene. The CDR3 contains 14 residues. The CDR3 loop reads CASNTVKSNQPQHF. The CDR3 nucleotides read TGTGCCAGTAATACAGTGAAGAGCAATCAGCCCCAGCATTTT.

The genes are TRBV28 and TRBJ2-7; no firm D call. The CDR3 spans 15 residues. Germline values: CDR1 MDHEN, CDR2 SYDVKM. Trimming took off 3 bases at V and 0 bases at J, with 12 bases between the two ends. CDR3 amino acids: CASSFLSKDSYEQYF. The CDR3 bases are TGTGCCAGCAGTTTTCTTAGCAAGGACTCCTACGAGCAGTACTTC.

The chain recombines TRBV18 with TRBJ2-2; D is unresolved. CDR3 length: 13 amino acids. CDR1 KGHSH and CDR2 LQKENI come from the germline V gene. The V and J ends lost 3 bases and 5 bases respectively, with 7 bases between them. The DNA of the CDR3 is TGTGCCAGCTCACCGCCACTGACCGGGGAGCTGTTTTTT. It encodes CASSPPLTGELFF.

The V call is TRBV18, the J call TRBJ2-7, with D perhaps matching TRBD1 (6 bases). This CDR3 comprises 16 residues. Germline values: CDR1 KGHSH, CDR2 LQKENI. V was trimmed by 2 bases and J by 1 base, leaving 15 bases between them. The CDR3 DNA is TGTGCCAGCTCACCAACCCCGACAGGAGCGTCCTACGAGCAGTACTTC. Translated, it gives CASSPTPTGASYEQYF. Drawing the rest from reference TRBV18 and TRBJ2-7, the complete variable domain is NAGVMQNPRHLVRRRGQEARLRCSPMKGHSHVYWYRQLPEEGLKFMVYLQKENIIDESGMPKERFSAEFPKEGPSILRIQQVVRGDSAAYFCASSPTPTGASYEQYFGPGTRLTVT.

The V and J genes are TRBV28 and TRBJ1-5; D gene uncertain. Trimming shortened V by 8 bases and J by 0 bases, and 14 bases separated the two germline ends. The CDR3 extends over 15 amino acids. Germline lookup yields CDR1 MDHEN and CDR2 SYDVKM. The CDR3 DNA reads as TGTGCCAGCTGCCCGCCTGAGAATAGCAATCAGCCCCAGCATTTT. This translates into CASCPPENSNQPQHF.

This clone was picked up a small number of times. Other DNA variants within this sample encode the same CDR3. CDR3: CASSLEGQGTSYEQYF. The CDR3 bases are TGCGCCAGCAGCTTGGAGGGACAGGGGACCTCCTACGAGCAGTACTTC. The V and J genes are TRBV5-1 and TRBJ2-7; 10 bases fit TRBD1. The germline CDR1 and CDR2 sequences are SGHRS and YFSETQ. J lost 0 bases, V lost 0 bases, and 3 bases had no gene match. The CDR3 has 16 residues.

This chain joins TRBV4-2 and TRBJ2-7, with 9 bases lining up with TRBD1. The CDR3 contains 16 residues. The V and J ends lost 0 bases and 2 bases, in that order; junction bases with no gene match: 5. Germline CDR1 and CDR2: LGHNA and YNFKEQ. CDR3 nucleotide sequence: TGTGCCAGCAGCCAAGATAGGACAGGGGTCCCCTACGAGCAGTACTTC. Translating it yields CASSQDRTGVPYEQYF.

V gene TRBV9 combines with J gene TRBJ2-6; D is perhaps TRBD1 (5 bases). Germline V lookup: CDR1 SGDLS, CDR2 YYNGEE. CDR3 length: 16 amino acids. V was pared by 1 base and J by 3 bases, with 11 bases between. CDR3 residues: CASSVPAGIGANVLTF. The CDR3 nucleotides are TGTGCCAGCAGCGTACCGGCAGGGATTGGGGCCAACGTCCTGACTTTC.

CDR3 sequence: CASRWTGYSNQPQHF. The CDR3, as DNA: TGTGCCAGTAGGTGGACAGGGTATAGCAATCAGCCCCAGCATTTT. V is TRBV19 and J is TRBJ1-5; 8 bases line up with TRBD1. V trimming: 6 bases; J trimming: 0 bases; junction bases outside the gene matches: 4. This CDR3 region has 15 residues. The germline gives CDR1 LNHDA, CDR2 SQIVND (reference sequence). The full variable domain, with the rest looked up from reference TRBV19 and TRBJ1-5, is DGGITQSPKYLFRKEGQNVTLSCEQNLNHDAMYWYRQDPGQGLRLIYYSQIVNDFQKGDIAEGYSVSREKKESFPLTVTSAQKNPTAFYLCASRWTGYSNQPQHFGDGTRLSIL.

This sequence joins TRBV2 and TRBJ2-7; D remains unclear. Trimming cost V 7 bases and J 1 base, with 11 bases left between them. The CDR3 sequence is 13 residues long. Germline values: CDR1 SNHLY, CDR2 FYNNEI. The CDR3 DNA is TGTGCCAGCACCAGGATGGTGTCCTACGAGCAGTACTTC. Its translation: CASTRMVSYEQYF.

V gene TRBV15 combines with J gene TRBJ1-5; 9 nucleotides align to TRBD1. This CDR3 spans 15 amino acids. V dropped 6 bases and J dropped 6; count of bases not matched to a gene: 9. The germline V gene has CDR1 LNHNV and CDR2 YYDKDF (reference sequence). The CDR3: CATSSSGQGGQPQHF. In nucleotides, the CDR3 is TGTGCCACCAGTAGTTCGGGACAGGGAGGTCAGCCCCAGCATTTT.

V is TRBV5-6 and J is TRBJ2-5; 7 bases are shared with TRBD2. The trim removed 1 base at V and 4 bases at J, leaving 10 bases unmatched. The CDR3 runs to 16 residues. Germline CDR1 SGHDT, CDR2 YYEEEE. The CDR3 sequence: CASSLLPTRGGETQYF. In DNA form, the CDR3 reads TGTGCCAGCAGCTTGCTACCCACTCGCGGGGGAGAGACCCAGTACTTC. Full variable domain (rest looked up from reference TRBV5-6 and TRBJ2-5): DAGVTQSPTHLIKTRGQQVTLRCSPKSGHDTVSWYQQALGQGPQFIFQYYEEEERQRGNFPDRFSGHQFPNYSSELNVNALLLGDSALYLCASSLLPTRGGETQYFGPGTRLLVL.

Of note for this clone: The same CDR3 arises from other DNA sequences in this sample as well. The chain is built from TRBV11-2 and TRBJ2-2; TRBD2 is a possible D gene (6 bases). The V end was cut by 3 bases, the J end by 6 bases, with 11 bases between. Germline V gene lookup returns CDR1 SGHAT and CDR2 FQNNGV. CDR3 length: 14 amino acids. CDR3 sequence (DNA): TGTGCCAGCAGCTTCGTGGCGGGACCCGGGGAGCTGTTTTTT. Protein: CASSFVAGPGELFF.

This chain joins TRBV6-5 and TRBJ2-7; 9 nucleotides agree with TRBD1. This CDR3 is 13 amino acids long. The trim removed 5 bases at V and 3 bases at J, leaving 2 bases unmatched. Germline values: CDR1 MNHEY, CDR2 SVGAGI. The CDR3 spells CASSGDRVYEQYF. The CDR3 DNA reads as TGTGCCAGCAGTGGGGACAGGGTCTACGAGCAGTACTTC.

This sequence joins TRBV4-1 and TRBJ2-5, with a tentative D call TRBD2 (5 bases). There are 15 residues in the CDR3. The germline gives CDR1 MGHRA, CDR2 YSYEKL. Trimming removed 3 bases at V and 4 bases at J, with 15 bases between. CDR3 loop: CASSHQLGAGETQYF. CDR3 sequence (DNA): TGCGCCAGCAGCCACCAACTAGGAGCAGGAGAGACCCAGTACTTC.

This chain links TRBV2 with TRBJ2-7, with D perhaps TRBD1 (6 bases). CDR1 is SNHLY, CDR2 FYNNEI, per germline. The CDR3 loop spans 14 amino acids. V was shortened by 2 bases and J by 3 bases, with 11 bases between the two germline ends. CDR3 in amino acids: CASSERGSYYEQYF. The CDR3 region has the DNA TGTGCCAGCAGTGAAAGGGGGAGCTACTACGAGCAGTACTTC.

The V call is TRBV2, the J call TRBJ1-2; 10 nucleotides line up with TRBD1. Trimming took 5 bases from V and 4 from J; bases not matched to a gene: 7. Germline-derived CDR1 and CDR2 are SNHLY and FYNNEI. The CDR3 is 15 amino acids. CDR3 nucleotides: TGTGCCAGCAGTTTGACAGGGGGCAATGGCTATGGCTACACCTTC. Translation gives CASSLTGGNGYGYTF. Variable domain in full (rest from reference TRBV2 and TRBJ1-2): EPEVTQTPSHQVTQMGQEVILRCVPISNHLYFYWYRQILGQKVEFLVSFYNNEISEKSEIFDDQFSVERPDGSNFTLKIRSTKLEDSAMYFCASSLTGGNGYGYTFGSGTRLTVV.